The next 32 T cell receptor beta chains were all read from a single sample in a study of T cell changes during pregnancy in multiple sclerosis. Measured with immunoSEQ multiplex PCR; TCRdb has only the in-frame clones, and not every one. The data contain 36,000 or so clones, 88% of them singletons. Sequencing was performed on CD4+ T cells from peripheral blood mononuclear cells, taken in the first trimester of pregnancy. Receptors originate from a female donor with multiple sclerosis, enrolled in a pregnancy study.

The chain joins TRBV28 to TRBJ2-1; 8 bases agree with TRBD2. The CDR3 has 16 amino acids. V shed 5 bases, J shed 1 base, and the junction held 7 bases outside the gene matches. The germline V gene has CDR1 MDHEN and CDR2 SYDVKM. CDR3 amino acids: CASSQSGSSSYNEQFF. The CDR3 coding sequence is TGTGCCAGCAGTCAAAGCGGGAGCTCGTCCTACAATGAGCAGTTCTTC.

The genes are TRBV6-1 and TRBJ2-7; 9 positions match TRBD1. The CDR3 runs 15 residues. V shed 6 bases, J shed 5 bases, and the junction held 11 bases outside the gene matches. Germline V gene lookup returns CDR1 MNHNS and CDR2 SASEGT. This CDR3 is CASRAPGTGTHEQYF. CDR3 nucleotides: TGTGCCAGCAGGGCTCCGGGGACAGGGACCCACGAGCAGTACTTC.

The chain is built from TRBV5-6 and TRBJ1-2; tentative D call: TRBD1 (5 bases). This CDR3 is 17 amino acids long. Trimming took off 0 bases at V and 0 bases at J, with 15 bases between the two ends. The germline gives CDR1 SGHDT, CDR2 YYEEEE. Written as DNA, the CDR3 is TGTGCCAGCAGCTTGGTTGGTGACAGCAATCCTAACTATGGCTACACCTTC. Its translation is CASSLVGDSNPNYGYTF.

The sample holds a few counts of this clone. V usage is TRBV7-3 and J usage is TRBJ2-2, with TRBD2 matching over 7 bases. The CDR3 loop spans 16 amino acids. After removal of 5 bases from V and 0 bases from J, the junction contained 6 bases not matched to a gene. Germline CDR1 reads SGHTA; CDR2 reads FQGTGA. The CDR3 DNA reads as TGTGCCAGCAGCCCATCGGGGGGACCGAACACCGGGGAGCTGTTTTTT. Protein sequence: CASSPSGGPNTGELFF.

This chain connects TRBV6-6 to TRBJ2-2; possible D gene TRBD1, 5 bases. The ends were cut back, 4 bases at V and 5 bases at J, with 8 bases in the middle. The germline CDR1 and CDR2 sequences are MNHNY and SVGAGI (reference sequence). The CDR3 consists of 13 residues. The CDR3 sequence is CASSLAGTGELFF. DNA for the CDR3: TGTGCCAGCAGTTTAGCAGGGACCGGGGAGCTGTTTTTT.

The chain couples TRBV7-7 to TRBJ2-5; 7 bases are a match to TRBD1. Germline assignment: CDR1 SSHAT and CDR2 FNYEAQ (reference sequence). V lost 5 bases to trimming and J lost 5 bases; unmatched junction nucleotides: 5. The CDR3 is made up of 13 amino acids. The CDR3 here is CASSRDREETQYF. DNA for the CDR3: TGTGCCAGCAGCCGTGACAGGGAGGAGACCCAGTACTTC.

The count of this clone is one. The chain employs TRBV6-5 and TRBJ1-1, with 9 bases matching TRBD1. CDR3 size: 16 residues. Trimming cost V 4 bases and J 1 base; bases outside gene matches: 7. The germline CDR1 and CDR2 sequences are MNHEY and SVGAGI. CDR3 DNA sequence: TGTGCCAGCAGTTGGGGACAGGGTTTTCAGAACACTGAAGCTTTCTTT. Translating it yields CASSWGQGFQNTEAFF.

This chain connects TRBV30 to TRBJ1-5; 10 bases are shared with TRBD1. Germline V gives CDR1 GTSNPN, CDR2 SVGIG (reference sequence). The CDR3 covers 14 residues. V shed 7 bases, J shed 4 bases, and the junction held 7 bases outside the gene matches. In DNA form, the CDR3 reads TGTGCCTTCGCGACAGGGGGCAGTAATCAGCCCCAGCATTTT. Translated: CAFATGGSNQPQHF.

The rearrangement uses TRBV6-6 and TRBJ2-1; 8 bases match TRBD2. J was trimmed by 8 bases and V by 8 bases; bases with no gene match: 8. CDR3 length equals 13 residues. Germline loops: CDR1 MNHNY, CDR2 SVGAGI (reference sequence). The CDR3, as DNA: TGTGCCAGCGCTGGGCCCGGGAGGGATGAGCAGTTCTTC. This sequence encodes CASAGPGRDEQFF.

The CDR3 protein is CASSLDGIAEAFF. The CDR3 coding sequence is TGTGCCAGCAGCTTGGACGGTATAGCGGAAGCTTTCTTT. The rearrangement links TRBV7-9 to TRBJ1-1; D remains ambiguous. The CDR3 is made up of 13 amino acids. Germline V gene data show CDR1 as SEHNR and CDR2 as FQNEAQ (reference sequence). The germline V and J ends were trimmed by 3 bases and 8 bases, with 13 bases remaining between them.

The rearrangement links TRBV5-1 to TRBJ2-7; 8 bases are a match to TRBD1. The CDR3 contains 15 residues. The V segment lost 4 bases and the J segment 7 bases; nucleotides outside the gene matches: 13. Germline lookup yields CDR1 SGHRS and CDR2 YFSETQ. The CDR3 protein is CASSILDRAVEEQYF. The CDR3 coding sequence is TGCGCCAGCAGCATATTGGACAGGGCCGTCGAAGAGCAGTACTTC.

This chain uses TRBV18 with TRBJ1-5, with D tentatively TRBD1 (5 bases). This CDR3 is built from 16 residues. V lost 6 bases and J 0 bases, leaving 15 bases between the germline ends. From germline, CDR1 is KGHSH and CDR2 LQKENI. The CDR3, as DNA: TGTGCCAGCTCCCTTGACAGTCCTTATAGCAATCAGCCCCAGCATTTT. This sequence encodes CASSLDSPYSNQPQHF.

V usage is TRBV30 and J usage is TRBJ1-1, with no clear D. V shed 2 bases and J shed 4 bases, with 11 bases lying between them. In germline, CDR1 is GTSNPN, CDR2 SVGIG (reference sequence). The CDR3 loop spans 13 amino acids. CDR3 sequence: CAWSHSGSTEAFF. The CDR3 DNA reads TGTGCCTGGAGTCACTCCGGGAGCACTGAAGCTTTCTTT.

This clone was observed a few times. The chain combines TRBV30 with TRBJ2-1; 7 bases match TRBD2. Germline lookup yields CDR1 GTSNPN and CDR2 SVGIG (reference sequence). The CDR3 runs 13 residues. V lost 8 bases to trimming and J lost 7 bases; unmatched junction nucleotides: 11. Here the CDR3 DNA reads TGTGCCCGCTCCCCGGGAGGTCTGAATGAGCAGTTCTTC. This sequence encodes CARSPGGLNEQFF. Variable domain in full (rest from reference TRBV30 and TRBJ2-1): SQTIHQWPATLVQPVGSPLSLECTVEGTSNPNLYWYRQAAGRGLQLLFYSVGIGQISSEVPQNLSASRPQDRQFILSSKKLLLSDSGFYLCARSPGGLNEQFFGPGTRLTVL.

The V call is TRBV28, the J call TRBJ2-5, with 8 bases matching TRBD1. V was clipped by 3 bases and J by 4 bases; unmatched bases: 7. From germline, CDR1 is MDHEN and CDR2 SYDVKM. There are 15 residues in the CDR3. This CDR3 is CASSFTGTGLETQYF. Here the CDR3 DNA reads TGTGCCAGCAGTTTTACCGGGACAGGTCTAGAGACCCAGTACTTC.

The chain joins TRBV7-3 to TRBJ2-4, with D perhaps matching TRBD2 (6 bases). The CDR3 totals 14 residues. CDR1 and CDR2 from the germline V gene are SGHTA and FQGTGA. The V and J ends lost 4 bases and 8 bases respectively, with 15 bases between them. DNA for the CDR3: TGTGCCAGCAGCTACGCCGGGAGTACAGACATTCAGTACTTC. This codes for CASSYAGSTDIQYF.

This chain links TRBV5-1 with TRBJ2-3; D may be TRBD2 (5 bases). CDR1 SGHRS and CDR2 YFSETQ come from the germline V gene. The CDR3 loop spans 14 amino acids. Trimming shortened V by 4 bases and J by 2 bases, and 11 bases separated the two germline ends. The CDR3 loop is CASSTGDYTDTQYF. For the CDR3, the DNA is TGCGCCAGCAGCACCGGAGACTACACAGATACGCAGTATTTT.

V and J are TRBV27 and TRBJ1-1, with TRBD1 matching over 8 bases. Germline V gene data show CDR1 as MNHEY and CDR2 as SMNVEV (reference sequence). This CDR3 has 16 residues. V lost 4 bases and J lost 4; bases outside the gene matches: 11. The CDR3 region has the DNA TGTGCCAGCAGTTCCCTAGGACAGGGATCGGGCACTGAAGCTTTCTTT. Translated, it gives CASSSLGQGSGTEAFF.

The rearrangement joins TRBV7-2 to TRBJ2-7, with 7 positions matching TRBD2. The CDR3 has 15 amino acids. The V and J ends lost 0 bases and 1 base, in that order; junction bases with no gene match: 3. Germline V gene sequence: CDR1 SGHTA, CDR2 FQGNSA. The CDR3, as DNA: TGTGCCAGCAGCTTAGCGGGGGGGGATTCCTACGAGCAGTACTTC. Protein: CASSLAGGDSYEQYF.

This rearrangement joins TRBV5-4 to TRBJ2-3; 7 bases line up with TRBD1. The CDR3 totals 16 residues. Trimming at V came to 0 bases and at J to 0 bases, leaving 4 bases not matched to a gene. Germline CDR1 SGHNT, CDR2 YYREEE (reference sequence). CDR3 loop: CASSLAGTASTDTQYF. The CDR3 nucleotides read TGTGCCAGCAGCTTGGCCGGGACAGCTAGCACAGATACGCAGTATTTT.

The gene calls are TRBV4-1 and TRBJ2-2; 10 nucleotides agree with TRBD2. The CDR3 contains 18 residues. Trimming removed 7 bases from V and 1 base from J; junction bases left unmatched: 12. Per the germline V gene, CDR1 is MGHRA and CDR2 is YSYEKL. CDR3 region: CASKKGGAGGRNTGELFF. In DNA form, the CDR3 reads TGCGCCAGCAAAAAGGGCGGAGCGGGAGGGCGGAACACCGGGGAGCTGTTTTTT.

The chain combines TRBV19 with TRBJ1-4; weak D call: TRBD1 (6 bases). Trimming removed 9 bases at V and 7 bases at J, with 15 bases between. The V gene's germline CDR1 is LNHDA and CDR2 SQIVND (reference sequence). The CDR3 runs 13 residues. The CDR3: CASRAGGLEKLFF. In nucleotides, the CDR3 is TGTGCCAGCCGGGCGGGGGGCCTTGAAAAACTGTTTTTT.

The gene calls are TRBV7-2 and TRBJ2-1; 9 positions match TRBD2. This CDR3 comprises 16 residues. The V gene's germline CDR1 is SGHTA and CDR2 FQGNSA. V dropped 4 bases and J dropped 3; count of bases not matched to a gene: 7. The CDR3 loop reads CASSSLTSGLYNEQFF. CDR3 sequence (DNA): TGTGCCAGCAGCTCCTTAACTAGCGGGCTCTACAATGAGCAGTTCTTC.

This clone came up once. V usage is TRBV6-6 and J usage is TRBJ1-5, with 7 bases identical to TRBD1. The CDR3 length is 14 residues. Unmatched junction bases numbered 8, after V lost 8 bases and J lost 4 bases. The germline V gene encodes CDR1 MNHNY and CDR2 SVGAGI (reference sequence). In nucleotides, the CDR3 is TGTGCCAGCGGCTCAGGGGGGTCTAATCAGCCCCAGCATTTT. It translates to CASGSGGSNQPQHF.

In its sample, this clone was seen a few times. The chain couples TRBV30 to TRBJ1-1; D gene uncertain. Between the trimmed V and J ends, which lost 6 bases and 6 bases, there was a span of 23 bases. The CDR3 contains 15 residues. The germline V gene encodes CDR1 GTSNPN and CDR2 SVGIG (reference sequence). The CDR3 DNA reads as TGTGCCTGTAAAATGCGGCCAATCTCGGTGGCTGAAGCTTTCTTT. Translated: CACKMRPISVAEAFF.

This chain's CDR3 is CASSETVYGYTF. DNA of the CDR3: TGTGCCAGCAGTGAAACAGTCTATGGCTACACCTTC. The chain combines TRBV2 with TRBJ1-2; D not certain. The CDR3 has 12 residues. The germline CDR1 and CDR2 sequences are SNHLY and FYNNEI. With 2 bases removed from V and 4 bases from J, the gap between germline ends came to 5 bases.

This rearrangement joins TRBV19 to TRBJ2-1; the match to TRBD2 covers 8 bases. Germline CDR1 reads LNHDA; CDR2 reads SQIVND (reference sequence). V shed 0 bases, J shed 3 bases, and the junction held 4 bases outside the gene matches. This CDR3 contains 16 residues. CDR3 DNA: TGTGCCAGTAGTATAGAAAAGCGGGGGTACTACAATGAGCAGTTCTTC. This encodes CASSIEKRGYYNEQFF.

The chain uses TRBV28 and TRBJ2-3; D is undetermined. Trimming took 5 bases from V and 4 from J, leaving 19 bases between them. CDR3 length: 16 amino acids. Germline values: CDR1 MDHEN, CDR2 SYDVKM. The CDR3 spells CASSSAALGAADTQYF. The DNA of the CDR3 is TGTGCCAGCAGTAGCGCCGCGCTCGGTGCGGCAGATACGCAGTATTTT.

The CDR3 DNA reads as TGTGCCAGCAGCTTTGCTAGCGGGGGGACAAGCTCCTACAATGAGCAGTTCTTC. This encodes CASSFASGGTSSYNEQFF. The rearrangement uses TRBV7-2 and TRBJ2-1, with 11 bases identical to TRBD2. The CDR3 spans 18 residues. The germline V gene has CDR1 SGHTA and CDR2 FQGNSA. The trim removed 3 bases at V and 0 bases at J, leaving 7 bases unmatched.

This chain links TRBV28 with TRBJ2-1; possibly TRBD2 for D (5 bases). The CDR3 has 12 amino acids. V shed 2 bases and J shed 9 bases, with 8 bases lying between them. CDR1 and CDR2 (germline): MDHEN, SYDVKM. CDR3 loop: CASSLLAGEQFF. The CDR3 DNA sequence: TGTGCCAGCAGTTTACTAGCCGGTGAGCAGTTCTTC.

This clone appeared a few times. This sequence joins TRBV19 and TRBJ2-3; TRBD2 might be the D (5 bases). Germline CDR1 is LNHDA and CDR2 is SQIVND (reference sequence). Trimming shortened V by 6 bases and J by 0 bases, and 19 bases separated the two germline ends. The CDR3 totals 17 residues. The CDR3, as DNA: TGTGCCAGTAGGATCCCCGGCCTAGCCGGGAGCACAGATACGCAGTATTTT. Its protein product is CASRIPGLAGSTDTQYF.

The CDR3 region is CASSHRQGWPNTEAFF. The CDR3 DNA is TGTGCCAGCAGTCATCGACAGGGATGGCCGAACACTGAAGCTTTCTTT. The genes are TRBV5-6 and TRBJ1-1, with 7 bases that match TRBD1. The CDR3 loop spans 16 amino acids. The junction had 11 bases not matched to a gene; V was cut back by 5 bases and J by 1 base. Germline assignment: CDR1 SGHDT and CDR2 YYEEEE.